This T cell receptor (beta chain) is from a study of early T cells in non-severe SARS-CoV-2 infection (dated by TCRdb to about 2021). Study-wide context: Bulk RNA from unsorted whole blood was used for TCR sequencing, so alpha and beta chains could not be paired. Beyond this particular receptor, the publication reports: VDJdb matching was skewed toward anti-spike CD8 responses and likely underestimated virus-specific expansions by missing private and CD4 specificities.

The CDR3 runs 16 residues from the cysteine to the phenylalanine. Only CDR3 DNA is held: 48 bases, read in frame from base 1. Trimming takes 5 bases off V and 7 bases off J; junction bases not matched to a gene: 6. CDR1 and CDR2 were assigned from the germline V gene (reference sequence) as SEHNR and FQNEAQ. Libraries were made using 5' RACE. Sequencing was performed on a NextSeq 500. Unique molecular identifiers were attached to individual cDNA molecules in the TCR library protocol so that sequencing error and PCR bias could be corrected. TCR alpha and beta chains were both sequenced, and the abundances of alpha and beta sequences in each sample were closely correlated with each other. Per the original workflow: Decombinator V4 was used to annotate TCR sequences for V gene, J gene and CDR3. Expanded TCRs were defined as changing significantly between any two time points under a Poisson model with p below 0.0001. TCR abundances were normalised to the total number of TCRs sequenced in each sample and reported as counts per million. MAIT TCRs were defined by TRAV1-2 paired with TRAJ12, TRAJ20 or TRAJ33, and iNKT TCRs by TRAV10 paired with TRAJ18. VDJdb, accessed on 1 November 2021, was searched for TCRs annotated for CMV, EBV and SARS-CoV-2, and TCRs annotated for more than one antigen were excluded. TCRdb trimmed public reads at Q25 via fastp, called clones via MiXCR and kept in-frame beta chains. Rows with a matching CDR3 protein are joined into one entry that keeps the most common DNA and genes. Here the V and J calls rest on TCRdb's processing, not on the authors' analysis. In all, the sample holds around 62,000 distinct CDR3 sequences, and 4.9% of those were seen once. The ten largest clones add up to 4.9% of the sample.

A case-control design nested within a healthcare worker cohort in London, UK, was used, with weekly nasopharyngeal swab PCR tests and blood sampling performed. Between 23 and 31 March 2020, the week of the UK lockdown, healthcare workers were enrolled and then followed up weekly for as long as 16 weeks. Details on this clonotype: The clone's antigen remains unknown. No base quality values were provided; no much bigger clone lies one nucleotide off.

The chain uses TRBV7-9 and TRBJ2-1; 15 nucleotides in the junction match TRBD2. This receptor was identified in an adult who was a healthcare worker with PCR-confirmed SARS-CoV-2 infection or an uninfected control (not recorded which). The sample was whole blood. The sequenced DNA: TGTGCCAGCAGCCGGACTAGCGGGGGGGCACGAAATGAGCAGTTCTTC. This sequence encodes CASSRTSGGARNEQFF.